This record looks at one T cell receptor beta chain sequence and its context. This specimen belongs to a study of blood T cell repertoires in COVID-19. Here immunoSEQ multiplex PCR was the method, and the copy in TCRdb shows in-frame clones only, minus some. Seen here are around 270,000 clones, 84% observed once, and the top ten hold more than 1.5%. The CDR3 contains 14 residues. Per germline, CDR1 SNHLY and CDR2 FYNNEI. V was cut by 6 bases and J by 5 bases, with 16 bases left in between. Source material: peripheral blood. The chain employs TRBV2 and TRBJ1-2; no clear D. This TCR derives from a woman aged 40 to 50 who had recovered from COVID-19. The DNA of the CDR3 is TGTGCCAGCAGCCGGGAGGCGGTTGGATATGGCTACACCTTC. Its protein product is CASSREAVGYGYTF.